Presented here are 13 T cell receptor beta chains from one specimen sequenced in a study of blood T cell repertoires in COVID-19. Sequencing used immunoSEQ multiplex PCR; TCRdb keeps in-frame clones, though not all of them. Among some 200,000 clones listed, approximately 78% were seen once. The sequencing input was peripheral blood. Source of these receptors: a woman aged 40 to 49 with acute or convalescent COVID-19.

CDR3 nucleotides: TGTGCCAGTAGGACGGGACAGACTTCCTACGAGCAGTACTTC. The encoded protein is CASRTGQTSYEQYF. This chain uses TRBV19 with TRBJ2-7, with 7 positions matching TRBD1. The CDR3 runs 14 residues. CDR1 is LNHDA, CDR2 SQIVND, per germline (reference sequence). V lost 6 bases and J lost 1; bases outside the gene matches: 6.

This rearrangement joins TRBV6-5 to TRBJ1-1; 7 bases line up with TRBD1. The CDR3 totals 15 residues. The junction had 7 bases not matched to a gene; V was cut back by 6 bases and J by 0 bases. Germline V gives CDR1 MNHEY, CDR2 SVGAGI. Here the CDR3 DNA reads TGTGCCAGCAGGGAGGGACAGATTATGAACACTGAAGCTTTCTTT. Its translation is CASREGQIMNTEAFF.

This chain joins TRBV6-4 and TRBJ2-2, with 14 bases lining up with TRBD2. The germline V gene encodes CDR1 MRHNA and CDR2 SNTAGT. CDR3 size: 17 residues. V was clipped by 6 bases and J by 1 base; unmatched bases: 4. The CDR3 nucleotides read TGTGCCAGCAGCGATGGGACTAGCGGGGGGAACACCGGGGAGCTGTTTTTT. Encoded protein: CASSDGTSGGNTGELFF.

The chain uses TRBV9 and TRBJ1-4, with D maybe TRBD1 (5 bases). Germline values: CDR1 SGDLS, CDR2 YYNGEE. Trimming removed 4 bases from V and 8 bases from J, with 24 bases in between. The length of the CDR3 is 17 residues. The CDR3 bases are TGTGCCAGCAGCCCCACAGGATCCCCCCTTGGCCCAGAAAAACTGTTTTTT. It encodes CASSPTGSPLGPEKLFF.

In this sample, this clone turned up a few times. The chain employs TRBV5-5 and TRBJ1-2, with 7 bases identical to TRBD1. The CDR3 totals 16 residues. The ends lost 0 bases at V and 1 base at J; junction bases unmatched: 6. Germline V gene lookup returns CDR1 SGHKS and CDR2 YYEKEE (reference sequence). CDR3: CASSLARDSSNYGYTF. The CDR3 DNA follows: TGTGCCAGCAGCTTGGCCCGGGACAGCAGTAACTATGGCTACACCTTC. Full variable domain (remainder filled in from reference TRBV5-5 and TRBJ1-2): DAGVTQSPTHLIKTRGQQVTLRCSPISGHKSVSWYQQVLGQGPQFIFQYYEKEERGRGNFPDRFSARQFPNYSSELNVNALLLGDSALYLCASSLARDSSNYGYTFGSGTRLTVV.

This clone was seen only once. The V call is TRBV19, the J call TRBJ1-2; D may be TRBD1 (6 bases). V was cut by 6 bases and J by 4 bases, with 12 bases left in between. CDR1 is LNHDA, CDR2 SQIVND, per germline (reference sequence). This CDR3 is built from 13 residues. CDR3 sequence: CASRNRVSYGYTF. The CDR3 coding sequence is TGTGCCAGTAGAAACAGGGTATCCTATGGCTACACCTTC.

The CDR3, as DNA: TGTGCCAGCAGCAAAGGACAGGGGATGGAAGGCTACACCTTC. It yields the protein CASSKGQGMEGYTF. V and J are TRBV5-6 and TRBJ1-2; 9 nucleotides line up with TRBD1. This CDR3 region has 14 residues. The germline CDR1 and CDR2 sequences are SGHDT and YYEEEE. With 4 bases clipped from V and 8 bases from J, the junction kept 9 bases outside the gene matches.

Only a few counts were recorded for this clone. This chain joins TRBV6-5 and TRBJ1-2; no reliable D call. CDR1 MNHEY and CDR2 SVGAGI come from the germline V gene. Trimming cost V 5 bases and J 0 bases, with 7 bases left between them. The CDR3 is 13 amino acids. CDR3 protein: CASSPEPNYGYTF. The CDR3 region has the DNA TGTGCCAGCAGTCCAGAACCTAACTATGGCTACACCTTC.

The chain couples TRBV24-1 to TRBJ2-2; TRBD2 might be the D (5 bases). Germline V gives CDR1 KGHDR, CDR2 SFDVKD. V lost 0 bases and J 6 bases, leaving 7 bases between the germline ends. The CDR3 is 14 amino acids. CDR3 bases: TGTGCCACCAGTGATTTGACTAGGGCCGGGGAGCTGTTTTTT. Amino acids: CATSDLTRAGELFF.

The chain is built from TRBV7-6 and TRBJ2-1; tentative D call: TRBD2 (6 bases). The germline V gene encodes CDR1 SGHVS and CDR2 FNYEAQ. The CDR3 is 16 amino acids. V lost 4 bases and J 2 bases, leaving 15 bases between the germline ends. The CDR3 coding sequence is TGTGCCAGCAGCTACCAAGGACTATCTACCTACAATGAGCAGTTCTTC. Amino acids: CASSYQGLSTYNEQFF.

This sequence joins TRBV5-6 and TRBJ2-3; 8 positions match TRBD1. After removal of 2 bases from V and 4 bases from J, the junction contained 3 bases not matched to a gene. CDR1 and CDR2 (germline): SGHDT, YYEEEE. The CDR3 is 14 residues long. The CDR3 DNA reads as TGTGCCAGCAGCTTTTCAGGGGGCGCAGATACGCAGTATTTT. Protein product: CASSFSGGADTQYF. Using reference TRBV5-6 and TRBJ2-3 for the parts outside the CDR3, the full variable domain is DAGVTQSPTHLIKTRGQQVTLRCSPKSGHDTVSWYQQALGQGPQFIFQYYEEEERQRGNFPDRFSGHQFPNYSSELNVNALLLGDSALYLCASSFSGGADTQYFGPGTRLTVL.

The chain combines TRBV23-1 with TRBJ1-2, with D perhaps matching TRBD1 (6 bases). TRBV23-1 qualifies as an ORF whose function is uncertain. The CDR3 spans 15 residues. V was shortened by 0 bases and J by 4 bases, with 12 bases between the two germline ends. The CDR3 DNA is TGCGCCAGCAGTCAATCCGGGACACAATGCTATGGCTACACCTTC. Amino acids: CASSQSGTQCYGYTF.

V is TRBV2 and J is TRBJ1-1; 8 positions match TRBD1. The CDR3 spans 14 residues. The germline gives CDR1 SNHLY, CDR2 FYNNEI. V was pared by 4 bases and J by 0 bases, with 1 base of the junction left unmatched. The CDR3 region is CASSGTGMNTEAFF. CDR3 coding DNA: TGTGCCAGCAGTGGGACAGGGATGAACACTGAAGCTTTCTTT. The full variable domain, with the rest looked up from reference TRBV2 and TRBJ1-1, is EPEVTQTPSHQVTQMGQEVILRCVPISNHLYFYWYRQILGQKVEFLVSFYNNEISEKSEIFDDQFSVERPDGSNFTLKIRSTKLEDSAMYFCASSGTGMNTEAFFGQGTRLTVV.